This T cell receptor (beta chain) was sequenced in a study of CD8 T cells in Susac syndrome. Across the study: Patients with Susac syndrome were therapy-naive, treated with corticosteroids, or treated with intravenous immunoglobulin alone when blood was collected.

This CDR3 has 13 amino acids. Germline CDR1 and CDR2: SQVTM and ANQGSEA. The germline V and J ends were trimmed by 8 bases and 5 bases, with 18 bases remaining between them. It was with random hexamers that about 0.45 to 1 ug RNA was reverse transcribed. Amplification of the TCR beta CDR3 was carried out by immunoSEQ multiplex PCR, which spanned a total of 54 Vbeta and 13 Jbeta segments. TCRdb re-called the immunoSEQ multiplex PCR reads with MiXCR, one entry per CDR3 protein. The sample comprises some 130,000 distinct CDR3 sequences, 95% of which are singletons, and more than 0.15% rests with the top ten. On this clonotype: Its antigen remains unknown.

Findings and caveats of the study: Across the total CD8+ repertoires, 15 to 20 Susac-specific public clones were detected, and across the CD8+ TEMRA repertoires, roughly five such clones were detected. The study found that Susac CD8+ clonal expansion peaked in TEMRA cells and active patients.

Sequenced: CD8+ T cells from PBMCs. The TCR comes from a human donor with Susac syndrome. The rearrangement uses TRBV29-1 and TRBJ2-5; D is undetermined. The CDR3 DNA reads as TGCAGCTCTCAGCTGCTAGTCGCGGAGACCCAGTACTTC. Translating it yields CSSQLLVAETQYF.